Sequencing of this TCR beta chain was carried out in a study of cytomegalovirus exposure and HLA in healthy donors. Findings and caveats of the study: Many donors carried some public TCRs, although rarity characterized most TCR sequences. Specificity of a few CMV-associated chains for CMV antigens was verified in vitro. V- and J-gene trimming in TCR beta was tied to a missense DCLRE1C variant by an analysis performed later.

This PCR relied on a set of 60 Vbeta primers and 13 Jbeta primers. Sequencing used immunoSEQ multiplex PCR; TCRdb keeps in-frame clones, though not all of them. The sample consists of approximately 190,000 clones, around 75% of them appearing once. This clone was counted only a few times. Its antigen is not known. V lost 2 bases and J lost 8, with 13 bases in between. From germline, CDR1 is PRHDT and CDR2 FYEKMQ (reference sequence). This CDR3 contains 13 residues. Sequencing used PBMCs. The TCR comes from a woman in her twenties or thirties in good health and CMV-seropositive. The rearrangement joins TRBV13 to TRBJ2-7; tentatively, D is TRBD1 (5 bases). This chain's CDR3 is CASSLQQARKQYF. In nucleotides, the CDR3 is TGTGCCAGCAGCTTACAACAGGCCAGGAAGCAGTACTTC.